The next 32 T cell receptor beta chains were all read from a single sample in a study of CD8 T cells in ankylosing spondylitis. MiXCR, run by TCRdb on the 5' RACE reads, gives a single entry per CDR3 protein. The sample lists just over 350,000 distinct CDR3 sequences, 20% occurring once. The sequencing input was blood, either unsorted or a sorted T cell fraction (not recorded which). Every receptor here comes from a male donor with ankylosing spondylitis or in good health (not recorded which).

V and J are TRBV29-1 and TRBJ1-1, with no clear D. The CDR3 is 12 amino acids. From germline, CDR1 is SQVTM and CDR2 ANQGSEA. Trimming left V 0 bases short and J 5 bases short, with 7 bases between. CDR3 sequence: CSVEDWGTEAFF. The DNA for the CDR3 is TGCAGCGTTGAAGATTGGGGTACTGAAGCTTTCTTT.

This chain's CDR3 is CASSPRSSGGAFYEQYF. CDR3 coding DNA: TGTGCCAGCAGCCCACGGTCTTCAGGGGGCGCGTTTTACGAGCAGTACTTC. The rearrangement joins TRBV7-9 to TRBJ2-7, with 8 bases fitting TRBD1. V trimming: 5 bases; J trimming: 4 bases; junction bases outside the gene matches: 16. The CDR3 has 17 amino acids. The germline CDR1 and CDR2 sequences are SEHNR and FQNEAQ (reference sequence).

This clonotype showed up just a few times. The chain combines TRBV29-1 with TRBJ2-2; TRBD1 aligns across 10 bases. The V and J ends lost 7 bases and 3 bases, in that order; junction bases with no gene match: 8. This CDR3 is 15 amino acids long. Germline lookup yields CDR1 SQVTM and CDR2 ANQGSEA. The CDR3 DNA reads TGCAGCGCCCTTGACAGGGGGCGCGACACCGGGGAGCTGTTTTTT. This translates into CSALDRGRDTGELFF.

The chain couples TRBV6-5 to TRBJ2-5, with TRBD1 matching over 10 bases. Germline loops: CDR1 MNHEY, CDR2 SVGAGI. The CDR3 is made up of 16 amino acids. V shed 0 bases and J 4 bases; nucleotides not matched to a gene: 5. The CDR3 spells CASSYSIRDRGETQYF. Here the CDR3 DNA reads TGTGCCAGCAGTTACTCGATTAGGGACAGGGGAGAGACCCAGTACTTC.

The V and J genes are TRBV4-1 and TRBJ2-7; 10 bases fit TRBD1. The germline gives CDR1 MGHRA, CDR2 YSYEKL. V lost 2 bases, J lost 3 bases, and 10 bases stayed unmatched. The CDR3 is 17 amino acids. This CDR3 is CASSQNGIGTGDYEQYF. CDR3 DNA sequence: TGCGCCAGCAGCCAAAATGGGATAGGGACAGGGGACTACGAGCAGTACTTC.

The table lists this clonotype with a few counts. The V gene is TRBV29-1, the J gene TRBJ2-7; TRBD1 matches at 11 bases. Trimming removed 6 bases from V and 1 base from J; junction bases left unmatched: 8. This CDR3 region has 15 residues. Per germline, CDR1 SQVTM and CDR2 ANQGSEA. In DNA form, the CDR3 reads TGCAGCGTGGACACCGGGACAGGGGGTTCCTACGAGCAGTACTTC. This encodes CSVDTGTGGSYEQYF.

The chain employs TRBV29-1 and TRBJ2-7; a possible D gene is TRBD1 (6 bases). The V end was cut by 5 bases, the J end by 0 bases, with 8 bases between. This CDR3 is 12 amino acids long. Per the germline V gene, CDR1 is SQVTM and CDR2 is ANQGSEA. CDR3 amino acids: CSVKGDSYEQYF. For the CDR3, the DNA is TGCAGCGTTAAGGGGGACTCCTACGAGCAGTACTTC.

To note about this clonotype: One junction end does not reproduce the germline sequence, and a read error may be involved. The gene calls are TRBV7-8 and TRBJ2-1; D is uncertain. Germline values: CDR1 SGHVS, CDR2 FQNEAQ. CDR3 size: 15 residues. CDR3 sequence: CATSFRVGLGNEQFF. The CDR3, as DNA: TGTGCCACCAGCTTCCGGGTTGGATTGGGCAATGAGCAGTTCTTC.

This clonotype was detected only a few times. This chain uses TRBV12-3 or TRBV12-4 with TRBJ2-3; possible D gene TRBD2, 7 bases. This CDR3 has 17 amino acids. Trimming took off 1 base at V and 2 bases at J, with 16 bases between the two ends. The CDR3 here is CASSLVTGGQYTDTQYF. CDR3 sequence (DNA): TGTGCCAGCAGTTTAGTGACCGGGGGGCAGTACACAGATACGCAGTATTTT.

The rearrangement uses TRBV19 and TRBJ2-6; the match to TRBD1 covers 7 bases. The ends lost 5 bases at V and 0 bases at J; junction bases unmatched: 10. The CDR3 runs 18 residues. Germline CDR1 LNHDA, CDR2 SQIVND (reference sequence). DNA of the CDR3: TGTGCCAGTAGTCCCGTTTACAGGGGAATCTCTGGGGCCAACGTCCTGACTTTC. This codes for CASSPVYRGISGANVLTF.

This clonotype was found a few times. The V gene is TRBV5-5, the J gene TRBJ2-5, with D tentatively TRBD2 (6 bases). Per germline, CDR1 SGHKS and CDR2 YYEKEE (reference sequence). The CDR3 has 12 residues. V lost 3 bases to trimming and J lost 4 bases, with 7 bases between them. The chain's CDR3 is CASSSEGETQYF. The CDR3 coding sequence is TGTGCCAGCAGCTCGGAGGGAGAGACCCAGTACTTC.

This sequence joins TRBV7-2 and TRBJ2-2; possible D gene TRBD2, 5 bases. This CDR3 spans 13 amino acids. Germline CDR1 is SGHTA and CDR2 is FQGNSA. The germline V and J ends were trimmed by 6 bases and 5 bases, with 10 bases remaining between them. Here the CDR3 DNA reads TGTGCCAGCAGACTGCCGGGGACCGGGGAGCTGTTTTTT. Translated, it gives CASRLPGTGELFF.

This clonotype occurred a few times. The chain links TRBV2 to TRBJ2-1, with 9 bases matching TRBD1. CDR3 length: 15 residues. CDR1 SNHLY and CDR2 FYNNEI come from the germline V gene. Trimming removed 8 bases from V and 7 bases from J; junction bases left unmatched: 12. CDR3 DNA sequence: TGTGCCAGCGATAGCCGGGACAGGGTTGGGAATGAGCAGTTCTTC. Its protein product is CASDSRDRVGNEQFF. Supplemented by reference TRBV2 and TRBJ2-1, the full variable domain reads EPEVTQTPSHQVTQMGQEVILRCVPISNHLYFYWYRQILGQKVEFLVSFYNNEISEKSEIFDDQFSVERPDGSNFTLKIRSTKLEDSAMYFCASDSRDRVGNEQFFGPGTRLTVL.

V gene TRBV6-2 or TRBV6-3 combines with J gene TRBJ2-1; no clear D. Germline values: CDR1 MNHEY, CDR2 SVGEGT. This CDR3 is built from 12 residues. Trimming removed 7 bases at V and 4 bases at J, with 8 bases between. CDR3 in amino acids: CASNSGYNEQFF. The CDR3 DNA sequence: TGTGCCAGCAACTCCGGGTACAATGAGCAGTTCTTC.

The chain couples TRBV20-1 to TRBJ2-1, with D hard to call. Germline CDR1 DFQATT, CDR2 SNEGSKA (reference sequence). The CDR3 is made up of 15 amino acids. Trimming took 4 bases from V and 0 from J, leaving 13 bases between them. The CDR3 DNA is TGCAGTGCTATTGGCGTGGAAAGCTCCTACAATGAGCAGTTCTTC. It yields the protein CSAIGVESSYNEQFF.

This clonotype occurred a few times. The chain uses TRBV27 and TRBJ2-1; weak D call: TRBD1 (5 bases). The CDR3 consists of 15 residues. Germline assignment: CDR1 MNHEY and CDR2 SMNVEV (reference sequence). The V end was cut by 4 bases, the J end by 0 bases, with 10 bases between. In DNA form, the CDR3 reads TGTGCCAGCAGTTCGACAGCCTACTCCTACAATGAGCAGTTCTTC. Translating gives CASSSTAYSYNEQFF.

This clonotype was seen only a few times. The chain's CDR3 is CASSLTVGGRTDTQYF. The CDR3 DNA is TGTGCCAGCAGCTTAACGGTGGGGGGCCGCACAGATACGCAGTATTTT. V gene TRBV7-3 combines with J gene TRBJ2-3, with D perhaps TRBD1 or TRBD2 (6 bases each). This CDR3 spans 16 amino acids. The V gene's germline CDR1 is SGHTA and CDR2 FQGTGA. Trimming took 0 bases from V and 1 from J, leaving 11 bases between them.

The CDR3 here is CAWRVVGELFF. CDR3 nucleotide sequence: TGTGCCTGGAGGGTTGTCGGGGAGCTGTTTTTT. V is TRBV30 and J is TRBJ2-2; D not certain. Trimming stripped 3 bases from V and 7 bases from J, with 6 bases between. The germline gives CDR1 GTSNPN, CDR2 SVGIG (reference sequence). This CDR3 comprises 11 residues.

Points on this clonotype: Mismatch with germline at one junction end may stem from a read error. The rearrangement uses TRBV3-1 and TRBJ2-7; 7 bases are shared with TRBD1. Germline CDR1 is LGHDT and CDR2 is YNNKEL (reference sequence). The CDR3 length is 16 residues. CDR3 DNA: TGTGCCAGCAGGCAAGGGTCGACAGGGATTTCCTACGAGCAGTACTTC. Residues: CASRQGSTGISYEQYF.

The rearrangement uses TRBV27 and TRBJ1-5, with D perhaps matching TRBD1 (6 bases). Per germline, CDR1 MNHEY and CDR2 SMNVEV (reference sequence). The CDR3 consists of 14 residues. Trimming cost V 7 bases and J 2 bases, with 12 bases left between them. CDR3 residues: CASKQGLGNQPQHF. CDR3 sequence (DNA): TGTGCCAGCAAGCAGGGGTTGGGCAATCAGCCCCAGCATTTT.

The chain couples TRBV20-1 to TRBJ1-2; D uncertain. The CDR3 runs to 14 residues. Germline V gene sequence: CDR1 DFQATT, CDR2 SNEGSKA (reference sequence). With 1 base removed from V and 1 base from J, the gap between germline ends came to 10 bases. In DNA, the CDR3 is TGCAGTGCTAGAGGGTTGGCTGATAACTATGGCTACACCTTC. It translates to CSARGLADNYGYTF.

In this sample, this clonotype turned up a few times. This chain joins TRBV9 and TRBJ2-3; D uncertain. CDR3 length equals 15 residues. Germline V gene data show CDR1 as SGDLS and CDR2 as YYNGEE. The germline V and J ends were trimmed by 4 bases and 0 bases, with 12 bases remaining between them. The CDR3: CASSPMATSTDTQYF. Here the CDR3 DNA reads TGTGCCAGCAGCCCTATGGCGACAAGCACAGATACGCAGTATTTT.

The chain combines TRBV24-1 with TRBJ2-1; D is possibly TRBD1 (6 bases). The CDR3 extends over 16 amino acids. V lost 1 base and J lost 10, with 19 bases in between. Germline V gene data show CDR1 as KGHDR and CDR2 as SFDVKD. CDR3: CATSDLGGGAGREQFF. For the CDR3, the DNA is TGTGCCACCAGTGATTTAGGTGGGGGCGCCGGCCGGGAGCAGTTCTTC.

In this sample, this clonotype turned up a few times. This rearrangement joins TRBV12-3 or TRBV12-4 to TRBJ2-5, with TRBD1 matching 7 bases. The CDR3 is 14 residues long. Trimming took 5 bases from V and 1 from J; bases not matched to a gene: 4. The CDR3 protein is CASSPTGAQETQYF. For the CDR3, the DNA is TGTGCCAGCAGTCCCACAGGGGCCCAAGAGACCCAGTACTTC.

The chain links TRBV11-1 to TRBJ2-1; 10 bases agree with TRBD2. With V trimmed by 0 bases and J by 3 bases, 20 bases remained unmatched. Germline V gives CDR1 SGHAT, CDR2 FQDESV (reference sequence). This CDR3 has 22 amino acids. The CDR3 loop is CASSLAPTYTSGKNPLYNEQFF. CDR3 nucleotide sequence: TGTGCCAGCAGCTTAGCCCCCACCTATACTAGCGGGAAGAACCCACTCTACAATGAGCAGTTCTTC.

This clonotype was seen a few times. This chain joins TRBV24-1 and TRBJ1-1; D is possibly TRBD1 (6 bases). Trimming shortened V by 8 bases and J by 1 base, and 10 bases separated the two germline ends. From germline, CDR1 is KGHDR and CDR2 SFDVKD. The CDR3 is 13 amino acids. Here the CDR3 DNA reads TGTGCCACCACCAGGGGCGAGAACACTGAAGCTTTCTTT. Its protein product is CATTRGENTEAFF.

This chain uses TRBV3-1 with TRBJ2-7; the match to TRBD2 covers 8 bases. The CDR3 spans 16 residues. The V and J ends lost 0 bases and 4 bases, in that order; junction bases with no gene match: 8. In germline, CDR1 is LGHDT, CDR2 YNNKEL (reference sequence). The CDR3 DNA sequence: TGTGCCAGCAGCCAAGAAGGGATAGCGGGGTTGTACGAGCAGTACTTC. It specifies CASSQEGIAGLYEQYF.

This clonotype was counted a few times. Written as DNA, the CDR3 is TGCAGCGTTGAAAGAGACGGGAGGGACAGGAACTATGGCTACACCTTC. Amino acids: CSVERDGRDRNYGYTF. This chain uses TRBV29-1 with TRBJ1-2; 8 bases fit TRBD1. The CDR3 is 16 amino acids. Per germline, CDR1 SQVTM and CDR2 ANQGSEA. With 2 bases clipped from V and 2 bases from J, the junction kept 10 bases outside the gene matches.

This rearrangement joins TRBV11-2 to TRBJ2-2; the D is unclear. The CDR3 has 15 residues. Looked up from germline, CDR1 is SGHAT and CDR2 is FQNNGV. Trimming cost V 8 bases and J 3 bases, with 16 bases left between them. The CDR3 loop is CASAKAGLHTGELFF. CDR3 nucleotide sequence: TGTGCCAGCGCAAAAGCCGGGCTACACACCGGGGAGCTGTTTTTT.

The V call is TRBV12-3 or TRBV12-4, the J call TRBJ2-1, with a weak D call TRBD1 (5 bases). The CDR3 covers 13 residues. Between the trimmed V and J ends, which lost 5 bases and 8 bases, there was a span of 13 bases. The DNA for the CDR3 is TGTGCCAGCAGTCCGGACATTCGACATGAGCAGTTCTTC. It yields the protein CASSPDIRHEQFF.

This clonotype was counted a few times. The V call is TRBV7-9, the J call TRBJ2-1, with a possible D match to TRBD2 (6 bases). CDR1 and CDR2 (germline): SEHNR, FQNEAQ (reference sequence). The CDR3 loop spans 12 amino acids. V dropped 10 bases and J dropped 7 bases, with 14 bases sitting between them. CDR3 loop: CATETGGNEQFF. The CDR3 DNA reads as TGTGCCACGGAGACCGGGGGTAATGAGCAGTTCTTC.

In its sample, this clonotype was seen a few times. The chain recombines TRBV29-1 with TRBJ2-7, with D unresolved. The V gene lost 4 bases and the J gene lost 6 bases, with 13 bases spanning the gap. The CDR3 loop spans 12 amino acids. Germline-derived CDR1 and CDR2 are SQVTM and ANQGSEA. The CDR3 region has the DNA TGCAGCGTTGCCAGCTCTGCCCCCGAGCAGTACTTC. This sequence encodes CSVASSAPEQYF.